This T cell receptor (beta chain) was obtained from a study of cytomegalovirus exposure and HLA in healthy donors. Study observations and caveats: A later analysis found most CMV-associated TCR beta chains apparently HLA-restricted.

V lost 4 bases to trimming and J lost 4 bases; unmatched junction nucleotides: 10. The V gene's germline CDR1 is SGHRS and CDR2 YFSETQ. CDR3 length: 15 residues. A multiplex PCR was run with 60 Vbeta primers and 13 Jbeta primers. Assay used: immunoSEQ multiplex PCR; TCRdb lists only in-frame clones, some missing. The table shows 160,000 or so clones, with around three quarters occurring only once. About this clone: Its antigen is unknown.

The sequenced material came from PBMCs. The chain is built from TRBV5-1 and TRBJ1-1; 7 bases align to TRBD1. The source is a middle-aged man in good health and CMV-seronegative. CDR3 region: CASSADRGRGTEAFF. The CDR3, as DNA: TGCGCCAGCAGCGCAGATAGGGGGCGAGGCACTGAAGCTTTCTTT.